This TCR beta chain came from a study of molecular identifiers for immune sequencing clone quantification. Notes on the study in general: A shared barcode on identical TCR molecules could lead to underestimated sizes for highly expanded clones. Clones that exceeded 20 RNA copies held over 98% of effector molecules, yet under 1% in naive cells.

This clonotype showed up just a few times. What it binds is not known. With RNA at 10%, 30% or 50%, naive CD8 libraries came from approximately 22,000 to 940,000 sorted cells. For bulk TCR libraries, previously described methods and listed TCR primers were used. TCRdb redid the calling of the PCR reads with MiXCR, one entry per CDR3 protein. Of around 470,000 distinct CDR3 sequences listed, around 23% are singletons. The sequencing input was naive CD8+ T cells from blood, with Jurkat cell RNA spiked in. Described subset: FACS-sorted CD8+CD4-CCR7+CD45RA+ naive T cells. The clonotype comes from a human donor in good health. Some libraries in this study had Jurkat cell RNA spiked in.

DNA of the CDR3: TGTGCCAGCATGGACTCAACTACCTCATATGGCTACACCTTC. Protein: CASMDSTTSYGYTF. The chain recombines TRBV2 with TRBJ1-2; D is ambiguous. Germline V gene sequence: CDR1 SNHLY, CDR2 FYNNEI. V lost 7 bases, J lost 5 bases, and 17 bases lay in between. The length of the CDR3 is 14 residues. The full variable domain, in which reference TRBV2 and TRBJ1-2 provide the parts outside the CDR3, is EPEVTQTPSHQVTQMGQEVILRCVPISNHLYFYWYRQILGQKVEFLVSFYNNEISEKSEIFDDQFSVERPDGSNFTLKIRSTKLEDSAMYFCASMDSTTSYGYTFGSGTRLTVV.